Reported below is one T cell receptor (beta chain). The sample is drawn from a study of T cell responses to AZD1222 COVID-19 vaccine. Sequenced by immunoSEQ multiplex PCR; TCRdb stores in-frame clones only, minus some. The table lists about 96,000 clones, roughly 90% of them singletons, with roughly 25% in the top ten. The sequencing here drew on peripheral blood, taken on day 0 of AZD1222 vaccination. This sequence originates from an adult in good health.

The CDR3 protein is CATGATGRNTEAFF. The CDR3 nucleotides read TGTGCCACGGGGGCCACCGGGAGAAACACTGAAGCTTTCTTT. The chain employs TRBV6-6 and TRBJ1-1, with D perhaps TRBD1 (6 bases). The length of the CDR3 is 14 residues. The germline gives CDR1 MNHNY, CDR2 SVGAGI (reference sequence). The ends were cut back, 10 bases at V and 2 bases at J, with 17 bases in the middle.